A selection of T cell receptor beta chains follows, all from one sample in a study of cytomegalovirus exposure and HLA in healthy donors. Clones were read by immunoSEQ multiplex PCR, and TCRdb kept only the in-frame ones, dropping some. The table lists 55,000 to 65,000 clones, approximately 80% of them singletons, with about 1.6% in the top ten. Sequenced input: PBMCs. Every receptor here comes from a human donor in good health. Both conserved end residues are part of each CDR3. Fields, in order: clone size, D gene, J gene, CDR3 length, V gene, CDR3 protein, CDR3 DNA. A D gene is named only where the DNA matches it firmly. A row's size may be missing; if present it is once, few, many or a size class.

>NA|TRBD2|TRBJ2-3|17|TRBV30
CAWSVLRTSGSADTQYF
TGTGCCTGGAGTGTACTTAGGACTAGCGGGAGCGCAGATACGCAGTATTTT
>NA|NA|TRBJ1-3|15|TRBV9
CASSTGSSNGNTIYF
TGTGCCAGCAGCACCGGGAGCTCAAATGGAAACACCATATATTTT
>NA|TRBD2|TRBJ2-7|15|TRBV4-2
CASSQPGTSGYEQYF
TGTGCCAGCAGCCAACCCGGGACTAGCGGTTACGAGCAGTACTTC
>NA|TRBD1|TRBJ2-7|15|TRBV30
CASTGYRTGSYEQYF
TGTGCCTCGACGGGATACAGGACAGGATCCTACGAGCAGTACTTC
>NA|NA|TRBJ2-3|14|TRBV5-6
CASSLRQFPSRQYF
TGTGCCAGCAGCCTACGACAATTCCCAAGCAGGCAGTATTTT
>NA|TRBD1|TRBJ2-3|15|TRBV7-9
CASSFTGGITDTQYF
TGTGCCAGCAGTTTCACAGGGGGCATAACAGATACGCAGTATTTT
>NA|TRBD1|TRBJ1-2|14|TRBV5-1
CASSPRGQPNGYTF
TGCGCCAGCAGCCCCCGGGGACAGCCGAATGGCTACACCTTC
>NA|NA|TRBJ2-3|12|TRBV6-5
CASSQDTDTQYF
TGTGCCAGCAGTCAGGACACAGATACGCAGTATTTT
>NA|TRBD1|TRBJ2-5|16|TRBV6-1
CASSQGQGARQETQYF
TGTGCCAGCAGTCAAGGACAGGGGGCTAGGCAAGAGACCCAGTACTTC
>NA|NA|TRBJ2-1|16|TRBV25-1
CASSDSWIGGFNEQFF
TGTGCCAGCAGTGACAGCTGGATCGGGGGTTTCAATGAGCAGTTCTTC
>NA|TRBD2|TRBJ2-7|15|TRBV27
CASRTLAGGQGEQYF
TGTGCCAGCAGGACACTAGCGGGAGGGCAAGGTGAGCAGTACTTC
>NA|NA|TRBJ2-5|14|TRBV30
CAWSVRLAQETQYF
TGTGCCTGGAGTGTACGTCTAGCTCAAGAGACCCAGTACTTC
>NA|NA|TRBJ2-7|15|TRBV5-1
CASSLFGAGSYEQYF
TGCGCCAGCAGCTTGTTTGGCGCGGGTTCCTACGAGCAGTACTTC
>NA|TRBD1|TRBJ2-7|17|TRBV9
CASSVAPDRAGSYEQYF
TGTGCCAGCAGCGTAGCACCCGACAGGGCAGGGTCCTACGAGCAGTACTTC
>NA|TRBD2|TRBJ2-7|15|TRBV18
CASSLELAGAYEQYF
TGTGCCAGCTCTCTCGAACTAGCGGGAGCCTACGAGCAGTACTTC
>few|TRBD1|TRBJ1-2|16|TRBV4-3
CASSQGTGQGASGYTF
TGCGCCAGCAGCCAAGGGACGGGACAGGGGGCATCTGGCTACACCTTC
>NA|TRBD1|TRBJ2-7|15|TRBV7-9
CASSPPRTGRYEQYF
TGTGCCAGCAGCCCCCCCCGGACAGGACGCTACGAGCAGTACTTC
>NA|NA|TRBJ1-6|15|TRBV30
CASGVRGLNNSPLHF
TGTGCCTCCGGAGTAAGGGGATTGAATAATTCACCCCTCCACTTT
>NA|NA|TRBJ1-5|14|TRBV10-3
CAISESPSPRPQHF
TGTGCCATCAGTGAGTCCCCGTCTCCGAGGCCCCAGCATTTT
>NA|NA|TRBJ2-7|14|TRBV7-2
CASSLIPSSYEQYF
TGTGCCAGCAGCTTAATCCCGAGCTCCTACGAGCAGTACTTC